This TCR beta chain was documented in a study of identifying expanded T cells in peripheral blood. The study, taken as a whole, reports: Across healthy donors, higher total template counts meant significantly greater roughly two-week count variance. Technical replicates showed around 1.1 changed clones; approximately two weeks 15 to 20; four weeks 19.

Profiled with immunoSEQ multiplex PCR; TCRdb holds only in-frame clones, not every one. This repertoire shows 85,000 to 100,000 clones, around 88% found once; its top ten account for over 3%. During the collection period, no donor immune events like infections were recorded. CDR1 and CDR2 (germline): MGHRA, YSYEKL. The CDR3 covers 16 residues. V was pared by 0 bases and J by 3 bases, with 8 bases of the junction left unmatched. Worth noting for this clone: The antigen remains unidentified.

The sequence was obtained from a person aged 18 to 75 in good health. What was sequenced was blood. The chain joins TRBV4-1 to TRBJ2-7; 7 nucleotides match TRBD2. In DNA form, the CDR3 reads TGCGCCAGCAGCCAAGATAAGGGGAGGGGCGTCTACGAGCAGTACTTC. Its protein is CASSQDKGRGVYEQYF.